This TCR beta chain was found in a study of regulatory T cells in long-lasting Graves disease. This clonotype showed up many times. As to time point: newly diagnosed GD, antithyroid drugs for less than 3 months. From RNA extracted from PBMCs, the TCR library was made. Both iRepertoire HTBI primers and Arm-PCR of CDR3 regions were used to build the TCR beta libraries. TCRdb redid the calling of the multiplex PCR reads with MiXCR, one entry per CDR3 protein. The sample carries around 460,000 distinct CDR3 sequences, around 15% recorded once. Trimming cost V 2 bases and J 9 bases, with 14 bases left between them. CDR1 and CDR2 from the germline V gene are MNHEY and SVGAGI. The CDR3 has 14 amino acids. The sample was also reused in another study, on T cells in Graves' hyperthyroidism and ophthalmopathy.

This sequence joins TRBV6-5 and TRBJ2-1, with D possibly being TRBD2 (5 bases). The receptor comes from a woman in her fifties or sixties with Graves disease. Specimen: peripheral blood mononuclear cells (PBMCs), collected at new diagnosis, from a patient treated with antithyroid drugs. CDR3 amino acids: CASSYEVGVGEQFF. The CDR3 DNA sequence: TGTGCCAGCAGTTACGAAGTGGGAGTGGGTGAGCAGTTCTTC.